The 17 T cell receptor beta chains in this list originate from one sample, sequenced in a study of identical twins. MiXCR, run by TCRdb on the 5' RACE reads, gives a single entry per CDR3 protein. This repertoire shows about 920,000 distinct CDR3 sequences, 9% to 15% found once; its top ten account for under 2%. This same sample was also taken into another study, of yellow fever vaccine responses in identical twins.

Sequenced sample: PBMCs. The receptors stem from a woman in her late teens or twenties in good health.

This clonotype showed up just a few times. V gene TRBV12-3 or TRBV12-4 combines with J gene TRBJ1-1; no firm D call. CDR3 length equals 13 residues. The germline V and J ends were trimmed by 1 base and 4 bases, with 7 bases remaining between them. The CDR3 sequence is CASSLGARTEAFF. The DNA of the CDR3 is TGTGCCAGCAGTTTAGGGGCCCGCACTGAAGCTTTCTTT.

This clonotype was observed a handful of times. V is TRBV20-1 and J is TRBJ2-7; D may be TRBD1 or TRBD2 (5 bases each). V was cut by 5 bases and J by 6 bases, with 20 bases left in between. Germline CDR1 reads DFQATT; CDR2 reads SNEGSKA (reference sequence). The CDR3 is made up of 14 amino acids. CDR3 sequence reads: CSADPPGRRIEQYV. The CDR3 DNA follows: TGCAGTGCTGACCCCCCGGGACGGAGAATCGAGCAGTACGTC.

This clonotype was observed a few times. The chain joins TRBV3-1 to TRBJ2-2, with a tentative D call TRBD2 (6 bases). With 1 base removed from V and 4 bases from J, the gap between germline ends came to 19 bases. CDR1 and CDR2 from the germline V gene are LGHDT and YNNKEL (reference sequence). This CDR3 contains 18 residues. The CDR3 DNA reads as TGTGCCAGCAGCCAAGTAGTGGGACTCGAGCGATTCACCGGGGAGCTGTTTTTT. This codes for CASSQVVGLERFTGELFF.

This clonotype has at least ten counts. The V and J genes are TRBV5-1 and TRBJ1-1, with a weak D call TRBD1 (5 bases). Germline assignment: CDR1 SGHRS and CDR2 YFSETQ. The CDR3 sequence is 15 residues long. V lost 3 bases to trimming and J lost 1 base, with 13 bases between them. This CDR3 is CASSSGLGTNTEAFF. The CDR3 nucleotides read TGCGCCAGCAGCTCGGGGCTGGGGACGAACACTGAAGCTTTCTTT.

This chain uses TRBV27 with TRBJ2-5, with D possibly TRBD2 on 5 matching bases. Germline CDR1 reads MNHEY; CDR2 reads SMNVEV (reference sequence). The V gene lost 2 bases and the J gene lost 5 bases, with 15 bases spanning the gap. CDR3 size: 15 residues. The CDR3 sequence: CASSLGYGISETQYF. CDR3 coding DNA: TGTGCCAGCAGTTTAGGCTACGGGATCTCGGAGACCCAGTACTTC.

The DNA of the CDR3 is TGTGCCACCAGCAGAGAATATAAAGAGACCCAGTACTTC. This gives the protein CATSREYKETQYF. The chain carries TRBV15 and TRBJ2-5, with no clear D. The CDR3 covers 13 residues. Trimming cost V 0 bases and J 3 bases, with 5 bases left between them. Germline values: CDR1 LNHNV, CDR2 YYDKDF (reference sequence).

The CDR3 protein is CASSPQGAGIYGYTF. In nucleotides, the CDR3 is TGTGCCAGCTCACCACAGGGAGCAGGGATCTATGGCTACACCTTC. The V call is TRBV18, the J call TRBJ1-2; D is perhaps TRBD1 (5 bases). The germline V gene encodes CDR1 KGHSH and CDR2 LQKENI. The ends were cut back, 1 base at V and 4 bases at J, with 13 bases in the middle. The CDR3 has 15 amino acids.

This clonotype was detected only a few times. The rearrangement joins TRBV6-2 or TRBV6-3 to TRBJ1-1, with TRBD1 identical over 7 bases. CDR3 length: 15 amino acids. Germline V lookup: CDR1 MNHEY, CDR2 SVGEGT. Trimming cost V 0 bases and J 1 base; bases outside gene matches: 2. The CDR3, as DNA: TGTGCCAGCAGTTACTCCAACAGGGGGAACACTGAAGCTTTCTTT. It is translated as CASSYSNRGNTEAFF.

This clonotype occurred a few times. This chain connects TRBV5-1 to TRBJ2-7; TRBD1 might be the D (7 bases). The V end was cut by 2 bases, the J end by 7 bases, with 13 bases between. The CDR3 totals 13 residues. Germline-derived CDR1 and CDR2 are SGHRS and YFSETQ. The CDR3 reads CASSFTGAGEQYF. Here the CDR3 DNA reads TGCGCCAGCAGCTTCACAGGGGCGGGAGAGCAGTACTTC.

In its sample, this clonotype was seen a few times. The chain joins TRBV27 to TRBJ2-3; no clear D gene. CDR1 MNHEY and CDR2 SMNVEV come from the germline V gene (reference sequence). Trimming left V 7 bases short and J 1 base short, with 12 bases between. The CDR3 is 14 amino acids. This CDR3 is CASTRAWGTDTQYF. In nucleotides, the CDR3 is TGTGCCAGCACCCGCGCGTGGGGCACAGATACGCAGTATTTT.

The rearrangement links TRBV19 to TRBJ1-5; 7 nucleotides agree with TRBD1. Trimming cost V 8 bases and J 2 bases; bases outside gene matches: 6. This CDR3 region has 14 residues. Germline V gives CDR1 LNHDA, CDR2 SQIVND (reference sequence). The CDR3 coding sequence is TGTGCCAGTCAGGACAGGACGGGCAATCAGCCCCAGCATTTT. This encodes CASQDRTGNQPQHF.

This clonotype was counted only a few times. The chain has TRBV2 and TRBJ2-5; D gene ambiguous. The CDR3 totals 14 residues. The germline CDR1 and CDR2 sequences are SNHLY and FYNNEI. The V end lost 6 bases, the J end lost 5 bases, and 16 bases lay between the germline ends. The CDR3 DNA reads TGTGCCAGCAGGGAGACTGGGCCCGTGGAGACCCAGTACTTC. Translated: CASRETGPVETQYF.

The chain recombines TRBV7-9 with TRBJ2-2, with D maybe TRBD2 (5 bases). Trimming removed 1 base from V and 6 bases from J, with 12 bases in between. Germline V lookup: CDR1 SEHNR, CDR2 FQNEAQ (reference sequence). The CDR3 spans 15 residues. DNA of the CDR3: TGTGCCAGCAGCTTAGGTAGCGCAGCGCCCGGGGAGCTGTTTTTT. Translating it yields CASSLGSAAPGELFF.

This clonotype came up a few times. This chain joins TRBV5-1 and TRBJ2-5, with 10 bases matching TRBD2. With V trimmed by 4 bases and J by 0 bases, 9 bases remained unmatched. Germline loops: CDR1 SGHRS, CDR2 YFSETQ. The length of the CDR3 is 17 residues. Here the CDR3 DNA reads TGCGCCAGCAGCCCCCCGGGGACTAGCGAGAACCAAGAGACCCAGTACTTC. As protein: CASSPPGTSENQETQYF.

This clonotype was counted between two and nine times. The V gene is TRBV6-2 or TRBV6-3, the J gene TRBJ2-7; tentatively, D is TRBD1 (5 bases). Germline V lookup: CDR1 MNHEY, CDR2 SVGEGT. The CDR3 totals 15 residues. V was trimmed by 4 bases and J by 3 bases, leaving 16 bases between them. The chain's CDR3 is CASSSEARQSYEQYF. As DNA, the CDR3 is TGTGCCAGCAGTTCCGAGGCGCGACAGAGCTACGAGCAGTACTTC.

This chain links TRBV2 with TRBJ1-2, with D perhaps matching TRBD1 (5 bases). This CDR3 is 11 amino acids long. Trimming shortened V by 6 bases and J by 6 bases, and 8 bases separated the two germline ends. CDR1 and CDR2 (germline): SNHLY, FYNNEI. CDR3 nucleotide sequence: TGTGCCAGCAGGACCAGGGATGGCTACACCTTC. Residues: CASRTRDGYTF.

This clonotype showed up many times. The J gene is TRBJ2-7, the V gene TRBV25-1, with D possibly matching TRBD1 (6 bases). V lost 6 bases and J 3 bases, leaving 15 bases between the germline ends. CDR1 and CDR2 from the germline V gene are MGHDK and SYGVNS. The CDR3 is 14 residues long. The CDR3 nucleotides are TGTGCCAGCAGCTCAGGGGAAGGGTACTACGAGCAGTACGTC. Translation: CASSSGEGYYEQYV.